Sequencing of this TCR beta chain was carried out in a study of cytomegalovirus exposure and HLA in healthy donors. Note on this clone: What it binds is unknown.

Whole-study results and caveats: Subsequent analysis found a tendency for first-cohort TCR clusters to co-occur within the 95 to 150 validation repertoires. The study flagged 150 to 200 TCR beta chains as cytomegalovirus-associated.

The germline V and J ends were trimmed by 6 bases and 3 bases, with 8 bases remaining between them. CDR1 is SGHTA, CDR2 FQGNSA, per germline. CDR3 length: 12 residues. The repertoire was sequenced with immunoSEQ multiplex PCR; TCRdb's copy has only in-frame clones and lacks some. Of 200,000 or so clones detected, 84% appear once; the ten largest clones hold around 7%. The sequencing sample was made of PBMCs. The origin of this receptor is a man aged 18 to 35 in good health and CMV-seropositive. This chain uses TRBV7-2 with TRBJ1-2, with D maybe TRBD1 (5 bases). The CDR3 loop reads CASRGVDYGYTF. The CDR3 nucleotides read TGTGCCAGCAGAGGGGTAGACTATGGCTACACCTTC.